Following are 20 T cell receptor beta chains from one sample sequenced in a study of CD8+ T cells in alopecia areata. The treatment: oral pan-JAK inhibitor, 5-10 mg twice daily. RNA extraction was followed by reverse transcription into cDNA, which acted as the sequencing template. Data came from immunoSEQ multiplex PCR; TCRdb stores just in-frame clones and leaves some out. The table includes some 170,000 clones, about 54% detected once. The sample here was CD4+ T cells sorted from blood, taken at approximately week 55, from a patient treated with tofacitinib. The origin of the receptors is a human donor with alopecia areata.

The chain recombines TRBV11-3 with TRBJ2-3; D is ambiguous. The CDR3 totals 14 residues. The V gene lost 7 bases and the J gene lost 0 bases, with 11 bases spanning the gap. From germline, CDR1 is SGHNT and CDR2 YENEEA. The CDR3 protein is CASNSPGSTDTQYF. The CDR3 bases are TGTGCCAGCAACTCCCCGGGCAGCACAGATACGCAGTATTTT.

This chain uses TRBV5-6 with TRBJ2-5; weak D call: TRBD2 (6 bases). Germline CDR1 reads SGHDT; CDR2 reads YYEEEE. The CDR3 totals 14 residues. V shed 5 bases and J shed 1 base, with 12 bases lying between them. As DNA, the CDR3 is TGTGCCAGCAGTCGGGGACTTCCCCAAGAGACCCAGTACTTC. This sequence encodes CASSRGLPQETQYF.

The chain joins TRBV19 to TRBJ2-6; D unclear. The V end was cut by 3 bases, the J end by 4 bases, with 10 bases between. CDR1 and CDR2 from the germline V gene are LNHDA and SQIVND (reference sequence). This CDR3 has 15 residues. The CDR3 protein is CASSIPTSGANVLTF. The CDR3 nucleotides read TGTGCCAGTAGTATCCCAACTTCGGGGGCCAACGTCCTGACTTTC.

This chain uses TRBV4-1 with TRBJ2-5; no firm D call. Trimming took off 1 base at V and 0 bases at J, with 6 bases between the two ends. This CDR3 has 14 amino acids. Germline CDR1 is MGHRA and CDR2 is YSYEKL. The DNA for the CDR3 is TGCGCCAGCAGCCAAGGGACGGACCAAGAGACCCAGTACTTC. Protein product: CASSQGTDQETQYF.

V and J are TRBV4-2 and TRBJ2-7; D is possibly TRBD1 (6 bases). V lost 5 bases, J lost 1 base, and 18 bases lay in between. The CDR3 runs to 16 residues. Germline lookup yields CDR1 LGHNA and CDR2 YNFKEQ. The CDR3 sequence: CASSYISGTSSYEQYF. The CDR3 nucleotides read TGTGCCAGCAGCTACATTTCCGGGACATCATCCTACGAGCAGTACTTC.

There are a few counts of this clone. This chain joins TRBV29-1 and TRBJ2-7; a weak D match, TRBD2 (6 bases). The V and J ends lost 6 bases and 2 bases respectively, with 11 bases between them. The CDR3 spans 12 residues. Looked up from germline, CDR1 is SQVTM and CDR2 is ANQGSEA. CDR3 sequence: CSVGWGAYEQYF. For the CDR3, the DNA is TGCAGCGTGGGATGGGGGGCCTACGAGCAGTACTTC.

The chain recombines TRBV2 with TRBJ2-1; tentatively, D is TRBD2 (6 bases). V was clipped by 6 bases and J by 7 bases, with 13 bases between them. Germline CDR1 reads SNHLY; CDR2 reads FYNNEI. CDR3 length: 13 amino acids. The CDR3 DNA sequence: TGTGCCAGCAGGGGCGGGATTTGGAATGAGCAGTTCTTC. Amino acids: CASRGGIWNEQFF. The complete variable domain, with remaining parts taken from reference TRBV2 and TRBJ2-1, reads EPEVTQTPSHQVTQMGQEVILRCVPISNHLYFYWYRQILGQKVEFLVSFYNNEISEKSEIFDDQFSVERPDGSNFTLKIRSTKLEDSAMYFCASRGGIWNEQFFGPGTRLTVL.

The chain recombines TRBV5-1 with TRBJ2-1; D gene ambiguous. Trimming stripped 1 base from V and 7 bases from J, with 9 bases between. The CDR3 has 13 residues. CDR1 and CDR2 (germline): SGHRS, YFSETQ. Written as DNA, the CDR3 is TGCGCCAGCAGCTTGAGGAGTCAAAATGAGCAGTTCTTC. Amino acids: CASSLRSQNEQFF.

This clone came up once. This chain uses TRBV28 with TRBJ2-7; tentatively, D is TRBD1 or TRBD2 (6 bases each). The germline V gene encodes CDR1 MDHEN and CDR2 SYDVKM. Trimming took 6 bases from V and 2 from J, leaving 11 bases between them. CDR3 size: 13 residues. CDR3 sequence reads: CASSSGGTYEQYF. The CDR3 DNA is TGTGCCAGCAGCTCCGGGGGCACCTACGAGCAGTACTTC. Filled out from reference TRBV28 and TRBJ2-7, the complete variable domain reads DVKVTQSSRYLVKRTGEKVFLECVQDMDHENMFWYRQDPGLGLRLIYFSYDVKMKEKGDIPEGYSVSREKKERFSLILESASTNQTSMYLCASSSGGTYEQYFGPGTRLTVT.

This chain joins TRBV28 and TRBJ2-7, with TRBD1 identical over 8 bases. The ends lost 6 bases at V and 0 bases at J; junction bases unmatched: 7. The CDR3 spans 15 residues. CDR1 is MDHEN, CDR2 SYDVKM, per germline. Written as DNA, the CDR3 is TGTGCCAGCAGGGGGGGACAGGCGAGCTCCTACGAGCAGTACTTC. This codes for CASRGGQASSYEQYF.

The chain combines TRBV10-2 with TRBJ1-6; D ambiguous. The CDR3 totals 12 residues. Between the trimmed V and J ends, which lost 3 bases and 8 bases, there was a span of 5 bases. Germline-derived CDR1 and CDR2 are WSHSY and SAAADI. CDR3 nucleotides: TGCGCCAGCAGTGAATCCGATTCACCCCTCCACTTT. Translation: CASSESDSPLHF.

This clone was seen more than once but under ten times. The chain links TRBV11-3 to TRBJ1-6; D gene ambiguous. This CDR3 has 15 residues. In germline, CDR1 is SGHNT, CDR2 YENEEA. Between the trimmed V and J ends, which lost 3 bases and 9 bases, there was a span of 15 bases. The CDR3 reads CASSLERDKASPLHF. In DNA, the CDR3 is TGTGCCAGCAGCTTGGAACGGGATAAGGCTTCACCCCTCCACTTT. The complete variable domain, with remaining parts taken from reference TRBV11-3 and TRBJ1-6, reads EAGVVQSPRYKIIEKKQPVAFWCNPISGHNTLYWYLQNLGQGPELLIRYENEEAVDDSQLPKDRFSAERLKGVDSTLKIQPAELGDSAVYLCASSLERDKASPLHFGNGTRLTVT.

The rearrangement links TRBV18 to TRBJ1-3; tentative D call: TRBD1 (6 bases). Germline CDR1 reads KGHSH; CDR2 reads LQKENI. V was cut by 4 bases and J by 0 bases, with 13 bases left in between. The CDR3 covers 16 residues. The CDR3 spells CASSLWTVTSGNTIYF. The CDR3 DNA reads as TGTGCCAGCTCACTCTGGACAGTAACCTCTGGAAACACCATATATTTT.

V is TRBV20-1 and J is TRBJ1-4; unclear D gene. CDR1 and CDR2 (germline): DFQATT, SNEGSKA (reference sequence). The CDR3 length is 11 residues. V was trimmed by 0 bases and J by 14 bases, leaving 10 bases between them. CDR3 sequence reads: CSARDDWLLFF. The CDR3 nucleotides read TGCAGTGCTAGAGATGACTGGCTTCTGTTTTTT.

Only a few counts were recorded for this clone. This chain connects TRBV10-3 to TRBJ1-6; possible D gene TRBD1, 5 bases. This CDR3 comprises 14 residues. Germline CDR1 ENHRY, CDR2 SYGVKD. Trimming took 10 bases from V and 2 from J, leaving 12 bases between them. As DNA, the CDR3 is TGTGCCACCTGCAGGGATCCCTATAATTCACCCCTCCACTTT. Encoded protein: CATCRDPYNSPLHF.

The CDR3: CASTGTSYEQYF. CDR3 coding DNA: TGTGCCAGCACGGGCACTTCCTACGAGCAGTACTTC. The chain has TRBV2 and TRBJ2-7; no clear D gene. With 7 bases removed from V and 1 base from J, the gap between germline ends came to 8 bases. The CDR3 totals 12 residues. Germline V CDR1 and CDR2: SNHLY, FYNNEI.

This clone occurred a few times. The same CDR3 also results from other DNA sequences found in this sample. This chain uses TRBV29-1 with TRBJ1-1, with TRBD1 matching over 7 bases. The V and J ends lost 6 bases and 0 bases, in that order; junction bases with no gene match: 4. Germline V gene data show CDR1 as SQVTM and CDR2 as ANQGSEA. This CDR3 has 13 amino acids. The CDR3 loop is CSVRQGMNTEAFF. CDR3 coding DNA: TGCAGCGTCCGACAGGGTATGAACACTGAAGCTTTCTTT. Combining the CDR3 with reference TRBV29-1 and TRBJ1-1 gives the whole variable domain SAVISQKPSRDICQRGTSLTIQCQVDSQVTMMFWYRQQPGQSLTLIATANQGSEATYESGFVIDKFPISRPNLTFSTLTVSNMSPEDSSIYLCSVRQGMNTEAFFGQGTRLTVV.

The chain recombines TRBV27 with TRBJ2-7; 7 bases align to TRBD2. The CDR3 runs 14 residues. Germline CDR1 reads MNHEY; CDR2 reads SMNVEV (reference sequence). Trimming cost V 8 bases and J 0 bases; bases outside gene matches: 7. The CDR3 DNA follows: TGTGCCAGCTCCTTCGGGGGGTTCTCCTACGAGCAGTACTTC. Protein: CASSFGGFSYEQYF.

The V and J genes are TRBV29-1 and TRBJ2-5; a possible D gene is TRBD1 (6 bases). The CDR3 sequence is 13 residues long. The V gene lost 6 bases and the J gene lost 4 bases, with 15 bases spanning the gap. Per germline, CDR1 SQVTM and CDR2 ANQGSEA. CDR3 nucleotides: TGCAGCGTCCAGGACAGTCGGGGAGAGACCCAGTACTTC. Protein product: CSVQDSRGETQYF.

In this sample, this clone turned up a few times. The chain joins TRBV6-5 to TRBJ1-3; D uncertain. CDR1 is MNHEY, CDR2 SVGAGI, per germline. V was trimmed by 8 bases and J by 4 bases, leaving 12 bases between them. This CDR3 is built from 13 residues. The CDR3 spells CASLPGSGNTIYF. The CDR3 DNA reads as TGTGCCAGCCTCCCGGGTTCAGGAAACACCATATATTTT.